What follows are 8 T cell receptor beta chains derived from one specimen sequenced in a study of blood T cell repertoires in COVID-19. The data were produced by immunoSEQ multiplex PCR, yet TCRdb's version contains in-frame clones alone and is incomplete. The sample has more than 350,000 clones, approximately 91% seen once. The specimen sequenced was PBMCs or T cells enriched from blood (not recorded which). The receptor source for this set is a woman aged 18-29 years who had been exposed to COVID-19.

This sequence joins TRBV29-1 and TRBJ2-1, with 8 positions matching TRBD1. The CDR3 is made up of 16 amino acids. V gave up 1 base and J gave up 2 bases; unmatched junction bases: 7. CDR1 and CDR2 (germline): SQVTM, ANQGSEA. The CDR3 reads CSVEAGRTGPYNEQFF. The CDR3 DNA is TGCAGCGTTGAAGCTGGTAGGACAGGGCCCTACAATGAGCAGTTCTTC.

The V gene is TRBV7-2, the J gene TRBJ2-5; 12 bases fit TRBD2. The V gene end was trimmed by 1 base and the J gene end by 5 bases; junction bases not matched to a gene: 8. Germline lookup yields CDR1 SGHTA and CDR2 FQGNSA. This CDR3 region has 17 residues. DNA of the CDR3: TGTGCCAGCAGCTTAGGGCTAGCGGGGGGGCGTTGGGAGACCCAGTACTTC. Translating gives CASSLGLAGGRWETQYF.

CDR3 in DNA: TGTGCCAGCAGCCAAGATAAGTCCGCGGGCTATGGCTACACCTTC. Encoded protein: CASSQDKSAGYGYTF. This chain uses TRBV4-2 with TRBJ1-2; no clear D. The V gene lost 0 bases and the J gene lost 4 bases, with 12 bases spanning the gap. Germline V gene data show CDR1 as LGHNA and CDR2 as YNFKEQ. The CDR3 extends over 15 amino acids.

V usage is TRBV2 and J usage is TRBJ1-1; D is unresolved. There are 13 residues in the CDR3. Trimming shortened V by 6 bases and J by 1 base, and 9 bases separated the two germline ends. CDR1 is SNHLY and CDR2 is FYNNEI in the germline V gene. CDR3 sequence reads: CASRDTPNTEAFF. Here the CDR3 DNA reads TGTGCCAGCAGAGACACACCGAACACTGAAGCTTTCTTT.

This clone was detected once. V usage is TRBV5-1 and J usage is TRBJ1-1; D is uncertain. Between the trimmed V and J ends, which lost 2 bases and 3 bases, there was a span of 5 bases. Per the germline V gene, CDR1 is SGHRS and CDR2 is YFSETQ. The CDR3 sequence is 12 residues long. For the CDR3, the DNA is TGCGCCAGCAGCTTACGGGACACTGAAGCTTTCTTT. The encoded protein is CASSLRDTEAFF.

This sequence joins TRBV6-5 and TRBJ1-5; D remains ambiguous. Germline CDR1 MNHEY, CDR2 SVGAGI. The CDR3 runs 15 residues. The V gene lost 0 bases and the J gene lost 2 bases, with 8 bases spanning the gap. CDR3 sequence (DNA): TGTGCCAGCAGTTACTCGTATGTCGGCAATCAGCCCCAGCATTTT. Translated, it gives CASSYSYVGNQPQHF.

The gene calls are TRBV4-3 and TRBJ1-2; 9 bases fit TRBD1. The CDR3 spans 16 residues. Germline V gene data show CDR1 as LGHNA and CDR2 as YSLEER. Losses at the gene ends were 5 bases for V and 4 bases for J; bases not matched to a gene: 11. The CDR3 nucleotides are TGCGCCAGCAGCGACGACCTACCGGGACAGGGCTATGGCTACACCTTC. This codes for CASSDDLPGQGYGYTF.

The chain carries TRBV5-6 and TRBJ1-5; D is unresolved. In germline, CDR1 is SGHDT, CDR2 YYEEEE. With 3 bases removed from V and 6 bases from J, the gap between germline ends came to 10 bases. The CDR3 is 13 residues long. In DNA form, the CDR3 reads TGTGCCAGCAGCTCGGGGTCGGGTCAGCCCCAGCATTTT. Translating it yields CASSSGSGQPQHF.